A single sample is the source of the 26 T cell receptor beta chains below, sequenced in a study of cytomegalovirus exposure and HLA in healthy donors. Profiling relied on immunoSEQ multiplex PCR, and the TCRdb table lists in-frame clones only, not all of them. The table includes some 250,000 clones, approximately 84% detected once. The sample consisted of PBMCs. The source of these receptors is a woman in her thirties in good health and CMV-seropositive.

This sequence joins TRBV7-6 and TRBJ2-1, with 7 bases fitting TRBD1. V was clipped by 3 bases and J by 7 bases; unmatched bases: 9. The CDR3 extends over 15 amino acids. Germline loops: CDR1 SGHVS, CDR2 FNYEAQ. The CDR3 spells CASSFRTGLGNEQFF. DNA of the CDR3: TGTGCCAGCAGCTTTCGGACAGGCCTCGGAAATGAGCAGTTCTTC.

The chain combines TRBV5-1 with TRBJ2-1, with TRBD1 identical over 11 bases. CDR1 and CDR2 from the germline V gene are SGHRS and YFSETQ. V lost 4 bases to trimming and J lost 10 bases; unmatched junction nucleotides: 16. The CDR3 covers 17 residues. CDR3 protein: CASSREPGQGAIWEQFF. The CDR3 coding sequence is TGCGCCAGCAGCCGCGAGCCCGGACAGGGGGCGATTTGGGAGCAGTTCTTC.

V and J are TRBV27 and TRBJ1-3; a weak D match, TRBD1 (6 bases). V lost 3 bases to trimming and J lost 4 bases, with 10 bases between them. The germline CDR1 and CDR2 sequences are MNHEY and SMNVEV (reference sequence). The CDR3 has 14 amino acids. The CDR3 loop is CASSFTGSGNTIYF. In DNA, the CDR3 is TGTGCCAGCAGTTTCACAGGGTCCGGAAACACCATATATTTT.

This clone was seen only a few times. V is TRBV10-3 and J is TRBJ2-7, with D tentatively TRBD1 (5 bases). This CDR3 comprises 12 residues. CDR1 and CDR2 (germline): ENHRY, SYGVKD. Deletions cut 3 bases from V and 2 bases from J, with 5 bases between. CDR3 nucleotide sequence: TGTGCCATCAGTGACAGGGCCTACGAGCAGTACTTC. Its translation is CAISDRAYEQYF.

The CDR3 DNA sequence: TGTGCCAGCAGCCTAGTAGTGCACTCTGGAAACACCATATATTTT. Its translation is CASSLVVHSGNTIYF. The genes are TRBV28 and TRBJ1-3; D uncertain. Trimming pared 6 bases from V and 0 bases from J, leaving 12 bases between. Per germline, CDR1 MDHEN and CDR2 SYDVKM. The CDR3 runs to 15 residues. Drawing the rest from reference TRBV28 and TRBJ1-3, the complete variable domain is DVKVTQSSRYLVKRTGEKVFLECVQDMDHENMFWYRQDPGLGLRLIYFSYDVKMKEKGDIPEGYSVSREKKERFSLILESASTNQTSMYLCASSLVVHSGNTIYFGEGSWLTVV.

The genes are TRBV5-1 and TRBJ2-7; TRBD1 might be the D (7 bases). This CDR3 region has 14 residues. Germline V gene sequence: CDR1 SGHRS, CDR2 YFSETQ. Trimming shortened V by 1 base and J by 4 bases, and 12 bases separated the two germline ends. The CDR3 sequence: CASSLRGTEYEQYF. CDR3 nucleotide sequence: TGCGCCAGCAGCTTGCGCGGGACAGAATACGAGCAGTACTTC. The full variable domain, its missing parts supplied by reference TRBV5-1 and TRBJ2-7, is KAGVTQTPRYLIKTRGQQVTLSCSPISGHRSVSWYQQTPGQGLQFLFEYFSETQRNKGNFPGRFSGRQFSNSRSEMNVSTLELGDSALYLCASSLRGTEYEQYFGPGTRLTVT.

The V and J genes are TRBV10-3 and TRBJ2-1; D is undetermined. V lost 5 bases and J 9 bases, leaving 11 bases between the germline ends. This CDR3 has 12 residues. Germline V gene sequence: CDR1 ENHRY, CDR2 SYGVKD. The CDR3 nucleotides read TGTGCCATCAGTCTAGAGTTGGGTGAGCAGTTCTTC. Translated: CAISLELGEQFF.

This rearrangement joins TRBV5-4 to TRBJ2-3, with 9 bases matching TRBD2. After removal of 0 bases from V and 1 base from J, the junction contained 15 bases not matched to a gene. Germline V gene data show CDR1 as SGHNT and CDR2 as YYREEE (reference sequence). The length of the CDR3 is 20 residues. The CDR3 bases are TGTGCCAGCAGCTTGGTATACGCGGGAGGGCCCCCATGGGGCACAGATACGCAGTATTTT. It specifies CASSLVYAGGPPWGTDTQYF.

The rearrangement links TRBV5-4 to TRBJ2-2, with D maybe TRBD2 (5 bases). This CDR3 has 15 amino acids. In germline, CDR1 is SGHNT, CDR2 YYREEE (reference sequence). V dropped 1 base and J dropped 4 bases, with 11 bases sitting between them. In DNA form, the CDR3 reads TGTGCCAGCAGCTTGCAACTAGTAAGCACCGGGGAGCTGTTTTTT. As protein: CASSLQLVSTGELFF.

The V gene is TRBV30, the J gene TRBJ1-2, with a weak D call TRBD1 (6 bases). The CDR3 sequence is 14 residues long. Germline V gene data show CDR1 as GTSNPN and CDR2 as SVGIG (reference sequence). The germline V and J ends were trimmed by 3 bases and 8 bases, with 19 bases remaining between them. The CDR3 sequence: CAWSRGGLGLGYTF. CDR3 nucleotides: TGTGCCTGGAGCCGGGGGGGCTTAGGTTTGGGCTACACCTTC.

The V and J genes are TRBV5-1 and TRBJ2-5; D is unclear. Trimming removed 4 bases at V and 2 bases at J, with 6 bases between. The CDR3 has 12 amino acids. Germline-derived CDR1 and CDR2 are SGHRS and YFSETQ. The CDR3 here is CASSPRQETQYF. CDR3 bases: TGCGCCAGCAGCCCGAGACAAGAGACCCAGTACTTC.

The chain joins TRBV27 to TRBJ2-5; a weak D match, TRBD2 (6 bases). This CDR3 region has 17 residues. CDR1 and CDR2 from the germline V gene are MNHEY and SMNVEV (reference sequence). V lost 5 bases to trimming and J lost 5 bases, with 24 bases between them. CDR3 DNA sequence: TGTGCCAGCAGTCCATCCTTCCCCGTGACTAGTTCGGAGACCCAGTACTTC. Protein product: CASSPSFPVTSSETQYF.

The genes are TRBV15 and TRBJ2-7; D is possibly TRBD2 (5 bases). The CDR3 loop spans 15 amino acids. Germline assignment: CDR1 LNHNV and CDR2 YYDKDF (reference sequence). V was pared by 1 base and J by 2 bases, with 12 bases between. The CDR3 DNA follows: TGTGCCACCAGCAGAGCCCGGGTCGGGGCCTACGAGCAGTACTTC. Residues: CATSRARVGAYEQYF.

This clone appeared a few times. The chain links TRBV2 to TRBJ1-2; D gene unclear. This CDR3 region has 11 residues. V was trimmed by 4 bases and J by 8 bases, leaving 8 bases between them. Germline CDR1 reads SNHLY; CDR2 reads FYNNEI. CDR3 in amino acids: CASSASPGYTF. CDR3 sequence (DNA): TGTGCCAGCAGTGCCAGTCCAGGCTACACCTTC.

This chain links TRBV9 with TRBJ2-7, with D possibly being TRBD1 (6 bases). Trimming shortened V by 0 bases and J by 2 bases, and 9 bases separated the two germline ends. Germline CDR1 is SGDLS and CDR2 is YYNGEE. This CDR3 has 14 residues. The CDR3 coding sequence is TGTGCCAGCAGCGTAGGCAGGGGTCCCTACGAGCAGTACTTC. Its protein product is CASSVGRGPYEQYF.

This chain connects TRBV28 to TRBJ1-2, with D perhaps matching TRBD1 (6 bases). Germline V gene sequence: CDR1 MDHEN, CDR2 SYDVKM. V lost 0 bases and J lost 6, with 11 bases in between. CDR3 length equals 14 residues. The CDR3 spells CASSLWTGLNGYTF. DNA for the CDR3: TGTGCCAGCAGTTTATGGACAGGCTTAAATGGCTACACCTTC.

J is TRBJ2-7 and V is TRBV11-2, with D maybe TRBD1 (6 bases). This CDR3 region has 13 residues. From germline, CDR1 is SGHAT and CDR2 FQNNGV. Between the trimmed V and J ends, which lost 5 bases and 4 bases, there was a span of 12 bases. DNA for the CDR3: TGTGCCAGCAGCCCAGGGGTGGGGTACGAGCAGTACTTC. It is translated as CASSPGVGYEQYF. The entire variable domain, with the rest obtained from reference TRBV11-2 and TRBJ2-7, is as follows: EAGVAQSPRYKIIEKRQSVAFWCNPISGHATLYWYQQILGQGPKLLIQFQNNGVVDDSQLPKDRFSAERLKGVDSTLKIQPAKLEDSAVYLCASSPGVGYEQYFGPGTRLTVT.

This rearrangement joins TRBV5-1 to TRBJ2-7; TRBD1 aligns across 8 bases. The V segment lost 4 bases and the J segment 1 base; nucleotides outside the gene matches: 4. The CDR3 is 14 amino acids. Germline V lookup: CDR1 SGHRS, CDR2 YFSETQ. The CDR3 protein is CASSGWTGSYEQYF. CDR3 sequence (DNA): TGCGCCAGCAGCGGCTGGACAGGGTCCTACGAGCAGTACTTC.

The genes are TRBV27 and TRBJ1-1, with 9 nucleotides matching TRBD1. Germline V lookup: CDR1 MNHEY, CDR2 SMNVEV (reference sequence). V dropped 2 bases and J dropped 6; count of bases not matched to a gene: 1. The CDR3 length is 13 residues. CDR3: CASSLRTGAEAFF. In DNA, the CDR3 is TGTGCCAGCAGTTTAAGGACAGGGGCTGAAGCTTTCTTT.

The rearrangement links TRBV19 to TRBJ1-5, with no clear D. Germline V CDR1 and CDR2: LNHDA, SQIVND (reference sequence). The CDR3 has 14 residues. The germline V and J ends were trimmed by 3 bases and 3 bases, with 9 bases remaining between them. The CDR3 nucleotides read TGTGCCAGTAGTATCCCCCTTTACAATCAGCCCCAGCATTTT. This sequence encodes CASSIPLYNQPQHF.

V and J are TRBV5-4 and TRBJ2-1, with D possibly matching TRBD1 (6 bases). From germline, CDR1 is SGHNT and CDR2 YYREEE (reference sequence). Trimming took off 3 bases at V and 9 bases at J, with 19 bases between the two ends. This CDR3 region has 15 residues. CDR3 nucleotides: TGTGCCAGCAGCTCCGGGCCCCCCTTGGACAGTGAGCAGTTCTTC. Its protein is CASSSGPPLDSEQFF.

The chain is built from TRBV6-5 and TRBJ2-2, with D possibly matching TRBD1 (6 bases). The CDR3 has 15 residues. The germline CDR1 and CDR2 sequences are MNHEY and SVGAGI. V was shortened by 5 bases and J by 0 bases, with 10 bases between the two germline ends. The CDR3 protein is CASSRDNSNTGELFF. The CDR3 DNA reads as TGTGCCAGCAGTAGGGACAACTCGAACACCGGGGAGCTGTTTTTT.

A few counts support this clone. V gene TRBV5-1 combines with J gene TRBJ2-2; 9 nucleotides agree with TRBD2. CDR3 length: 17 residues. From germline, CDR1 is SGHRS and CDR2 YFSETQ. The trim removed 0 bases at V and 4 bases at J, leaving 7 bases unmatched. Here the CDR3 reads CASSLEVAGVGTGELFF. The CDR3 DNA reads as TGCGCCAGCAGCTTGGAAGTAGCGGGAGTGGGCACCGGGGAGCTGTTTTTT.

V and J are TRBV7-7 and TRBJ2-7; 7 nucleotides agree with TRBD1. With V trimmed by 5 bases and J by 4 bases, 11 bases remained unmatched. The CDR3 spans 15 residues. Germline assignment: CDR1 SSHAT and CDR2 FNYEAQ (reference sequence). CDR3 loop: CASSPGTASMYEQYF. The CDR3 bases are TGTGCCAGCAGCCCCGGGACAGCTTCTATGTACGAGCAGTACTTC.

This clone was detected only once. The chain couples TRBV2 to TRBJ2-1, with D possibly TRBD2 on 6 matching bases. Trimming removed 8 bases at V and 2 bases at J, with 13 bases between. The CDR3 is 14 residues long. Germline CDR1 and CDR2: SNHLY and FYNNEI. The DNA for the CDR3 is TGTGCCAGCCATGGCTGGGGGGCCTACAATGAGCAGTTCTTC. Its protein product is CASHGWGAYNEQFF.

The chain joins TRBV11-3 to TRBJ2-5, with D possibly TRBD2 on 5 matching bases. The CDR3 loop spans 14 amino acids. V was shortened by 3 bases and J by 3 bases, with 11 bases between the two germline ends. Germline-derived CDR1 and CDR2 are SGHNT and YENEEA. CDR3: CASSFGTGKETQYF. The CDR3 DNA reads as TGTGCCAGCAGCTTTGGTACGGGGAAAGAGACCCAGTACTTC.